This T cell receptor beta chain originates from a study of T cell responses to AZD1222 COVID-19 vaccine. The study's findings and limits: Seropositive AZD1222 recipients at baseline numbered only five or six.

The germline V gene has CDR1 DFQATT and CDR2 SNEGSKA (reference sequence). V was clipped by 3 bases and J by 6 bases, with 8 bases between them. The CDR3 spans 11 residues. As regards this clone: What it binds is not known.

Assay used: immunoSEQ multiplex PCR; TCRdb lists only in-frame clones, some missing. The sample carries 150,000 to 180,000 clones, 90% recorded once. The gene calls are TRBV20-1 and TRBJ1-2; unclear D gene. The sample in question was peripheral blood, obtained on day 0 of AZD1222 vaccination. This receptor was taken from an adult in good health. The CDR3: CSASIPNGYTF. The CDR3 nucleotides are TGCAGTGCTAGTATCCCTAATGGCTACACCTTC.